This T cell receptor (beta chain) was sequenced for a study of beta chain features in type 1 diabetes. Study-level results: The study left unresolved whether HLA type influences TCRB rearrangement. Across all four CD4+ subsets, people with type 1 diabetes showed modestly shorter TCRB CDR3s.

Sequencing targeted expressed TCRB transcripts, as all isolated RNA had been reverse transcribed. Around 3.57 million reads was the average for naive, central memory and regulatory T cell samples. Repertoires were generated with immunoSEQ multiplex PCR, while TCRdb's copy carries only in-frame clones and drops some. The table shows 220,000 or so clones, with approximately 70% occurring only once. The authors obtained over 98% purity in all sorted populations. This clone was detected only a few times. The antigen remains unidentified. The CDR3 has 15 amino acids. The V end lost 1 base, the J end lost 0 bases, and 10 bases lay between the germline ends. CDR1 SQVTM and CDR2 ANQGSEA come from the germline V gene.

The clonotype comes from a young man in good health. This rearrangement joins TRBV29-1 to TRBJ2-1; D perhaps matches TRBD1 (6 bases). The sequenced sample consisted of naive CD4+ T cells from blood. CDR3 protein: CSVEVGQISYNEQFF. As DNA, the CDR3 is TGCAGCGTTGAAGTAGGACAGATCTCCTACAATGAGCAGTTCTTC.